This record covers a single T cell receptor (beta chain). TCRdb re-called the RT-PCR reads with MiXCR, one entry per CDR3 protein. The sample consists of 150,000 to 250,000 distinct CDR3 sequences, 41% of them appearing once. With V trimmed by 5 bases and J by 3 bases, 8 bases remained unmatched. The CDR3 is 14 residues long. Germline V gene sequence: CDR1 SQVTM, CDR2 ANQGSEA. The sample belongs to a study of patients and donors after allogeneic stem cell transplantation. The specimen sequenced was blood, either unsorted or a sorted T cell fraction (not recorded which). V usage is TRBV29-1 and J usage is TRBJ2-7; 9 nucleotides match TRBD1. The TCR comes from a human donor who was either an allogeneic HSCT recipient or a stem cell or donor lymphocyte infusion donor (not recorded which). It is not recorded whose cells these are; they may come from a transplant donor. The chain's CDR3 is CSVTPQGAVYEQYF. The DNA of the CDR3 is TGCAGCGTTACCCCACAGGGGGCCGTCTACGAGCAGTACTTC.